Listed below are T cell receptor beta chains from one sample, sequenced in a study of OX40 agonist ivuxolimab in advanced cancers. TCRdb's table, derived via immunoSEQ multiplex PCR, lists solely in-frame clones and lacks some. The table shows approximately 76,000 clones, with over 85% occurring only once. The source material was CD4+ or CD8+ T cells sorted from blood, sampled in a trial of the OX40 agonist ivuxolimab. The receptor source for this set is an adult with an advanced solid tumor such as melanoma, head and neck, liver or kidney cancer. The CDR3 runs from the conserved cysteine through the conserved F or W. The D gene is left open where the match is weak. Expanded clones get a size class; other rows say once, few or many, or leave the size out.

size	D	V	J	CDR3	DNA
NA	NA	TRBV11-2	TRBJ2-5	CASSLVGGHQETQYF	TGTGCCAGCAGCTTAGTTGGGGGCCACCAAGAGACCCAGTACTTC
NA	NA	TRBV7-6	TRBJ1-2	CATSKARGKSNYGYTF	TGTGCCACTAGCAAGGCAAGGGGAAAAAGCAACTATGGCTACACCTTC
NA	TRBD1	TRBV27	TRBJ1-2	CASSLTRTGVNYGYTF	TGTGCCAGCAGTTTAACCCGGACAGGAGTTAACTATGGCTACACCTTC
NA	NA	TRBV18	TRBJ2-5	CASSPQGYQETQYF	TGTGCCAGCTCTCCGCAGGGTTACCAAGAGACCCAGTACTTC
NA	NA	TRBV4-1	TRBJ2-3	CASSPPRSTDTQYF	TGCGCCAGCAGCCCCCCGAGGAGCACAGATACGCAGTATTTT
once	TRBD2	TRBV2	TRBJ2-5	CASSGGLAGGPETQYF	TGTGCCAGCAGTGGGGGACTAGCGGGAGGGCCGGAGACCCAGTACTTC
NA	TRBD2	TRBV6-1	TRBJ2-3	CASSYSGASTDTQYF	TGTGCCAGCAGCTATAGCGGGGCTAGCACAGATACGCAGTATTTT
NA	TRBD1	TRBV7-9	TRBJ2-7	CASSPRDRGFAEQYF	TGTGCCAGCAGTCCCCGGGACAGGGGGTTTGCCGAGCAGTACTTC
NA	NA	TRBV5-5	TRBJ1-1	CASSYPLVGGMNTEAFF	TGTGCCAGCAGCTACCCCCTAGTTGGAGGGATGAACACTGAAGCTTTCTTT
NA	TRBD1	TRBV29-1	TRBJ2-1	CSVEEVGDRGSYNEQFF	TGCAGCGTTGAAGAAGTCGGGGACAGGGGGTCCTACAATGAGCAGTTCTTC
NA	NA	TRBV7-2	TRBJ1-2	CASSLVRENYGYTF	TGTGCCAGCAGCTTAGTTCGGGAAAACTATGGCTACACCTTC
NA	NA	TRBV11-2	TRBJ2-1	CASSSPREPKDNEQFF	TGTGCCAGCAGCTCCCCCAGGGAACCCAAAGACAATGAGCAGTTCTTC
NA	NA	TRBV11-2	TRBJ2-1	CASSSPRDRPYNEQFF	TGTGCCAGCAGCTCACCGCGGGACAGACCCTACAATGAGCAGTTCTTC